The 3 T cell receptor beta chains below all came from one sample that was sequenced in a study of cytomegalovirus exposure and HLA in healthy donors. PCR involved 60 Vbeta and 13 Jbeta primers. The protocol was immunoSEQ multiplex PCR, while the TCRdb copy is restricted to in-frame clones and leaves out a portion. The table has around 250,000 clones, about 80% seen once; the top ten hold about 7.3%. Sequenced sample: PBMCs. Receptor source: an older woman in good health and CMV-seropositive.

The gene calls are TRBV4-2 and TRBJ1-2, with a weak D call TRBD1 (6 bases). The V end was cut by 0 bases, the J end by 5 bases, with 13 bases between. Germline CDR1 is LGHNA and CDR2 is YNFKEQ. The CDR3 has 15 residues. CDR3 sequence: CASSQEQGVRYGYTF. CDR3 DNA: TGTGCCAGCAGCCAAGAACAGGGAGTTAGGTATGGCTACACCTTC.

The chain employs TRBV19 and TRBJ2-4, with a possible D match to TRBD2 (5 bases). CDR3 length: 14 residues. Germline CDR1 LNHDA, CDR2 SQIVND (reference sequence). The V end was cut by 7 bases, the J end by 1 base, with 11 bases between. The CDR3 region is CASTLTGAKNIQYF. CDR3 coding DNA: TGTGCCAGTACCCTGACGGGGGCCAAAAACATTCAGTACTTC.

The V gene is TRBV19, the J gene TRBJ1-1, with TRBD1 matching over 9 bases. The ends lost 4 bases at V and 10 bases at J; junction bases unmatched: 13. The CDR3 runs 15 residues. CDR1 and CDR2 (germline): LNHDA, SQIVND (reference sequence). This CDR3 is CASSTILRDRELAFF. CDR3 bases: TGTGCCAGTAGTACAATTCTCCGGGACAGGGAGCTAGCTTTCTTT.